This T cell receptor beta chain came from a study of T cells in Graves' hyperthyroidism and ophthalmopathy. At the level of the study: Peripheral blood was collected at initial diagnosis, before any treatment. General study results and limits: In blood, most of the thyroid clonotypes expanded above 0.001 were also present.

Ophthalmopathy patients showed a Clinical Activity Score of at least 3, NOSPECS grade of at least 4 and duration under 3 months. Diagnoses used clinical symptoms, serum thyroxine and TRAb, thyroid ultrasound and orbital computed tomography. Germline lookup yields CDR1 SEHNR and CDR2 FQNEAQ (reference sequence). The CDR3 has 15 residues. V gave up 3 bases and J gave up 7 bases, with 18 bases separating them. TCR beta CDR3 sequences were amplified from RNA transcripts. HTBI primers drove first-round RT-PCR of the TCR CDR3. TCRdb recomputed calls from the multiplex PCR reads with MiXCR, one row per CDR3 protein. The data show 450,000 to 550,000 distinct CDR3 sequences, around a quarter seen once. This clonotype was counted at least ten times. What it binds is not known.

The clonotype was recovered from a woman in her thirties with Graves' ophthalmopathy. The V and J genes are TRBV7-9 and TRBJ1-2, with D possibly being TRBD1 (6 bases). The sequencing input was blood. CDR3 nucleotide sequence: TGTGCCAGCAGCTTGGCGGGACACCGGGATGGTGGCTACACCTTC. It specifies CASSLAGHRDGGYTF.